This TCR beta chain is from a study of blood T cells in healthy people across ages. This clonotype occurred a few times. With 7 bases clipped from V and 3 bases from J, the junction kept 6 bases outside the gene matches. The CDR3 is made up of 13 amino acids. CDR1 is SQVTM and CDR2 is ANQGSEA in the germline V gene. PCR was performed a second time for about 7 to 12 cycles using a sample-barcoded 5' primer and a J-beta primer mix. TCRdb passed the 5' RACE reads through MiXCR, listing each CDR3 protein once. The sample lists 750,000 to 850,000 distinct CDR3 sequences, roughly 25% occurring once. The same data also went into a second study, on T cells of mothers and their children.

The V and J genes are TRBV29-1 and TRBJ1-2; 9 nucleotides align to TRBD1. The sequenced sample consisted of blood. The sequence was collected from a boy aged 10-17 years in good health. CDR3 residues: CSALGQGDYGYTF. CDR3 nucleotides: TGCAGCGCACTGGGACAGGGAGACTATGGCTACACCTTC. The whole variable domain, filled in from reference TRBV29-1 and TRBJ1-2, reads SAVISQKPSRDICQRGTSLTIQCQVDSQVTMMFWYRQQPGQSLTLIATANQGSEATYESGFVIDKFPISRPNLTFSTLTVSNMSPEDSSIYLCSALGQGDYGYTFGSGTRLTVV.